This TCR beta chain was identified during a study of CD8 T cells in Susac syndrome. Random hexamers were used to reverse transcribe an amount of about 0.5 to 1 ug RNA. TCR beta CDR3 was amplified by immunoSEQ multiplex PCR. This amplification extended across 54 Vbeta and 13 Jbeta segments. TCRdb recomputed calls from the immunoSEQ multiplex PCR reads with MiXCR, one row per CDR3 protein. The table lists approximately 190,000 distinct CDR3 sequences, around 95% of them singletons. The count of this clonotype is one. V lost 4 bases and J 7 bases, leaving 17 bases between the germline ends. Looked up from germline, CDR1 is DFQATT and CDR2 is SNEGSKA (reference sequence). CDR3 length: 13 residues. From blood CD8+ and CD4+ T cells, TCR beta sequences were generated.

This receptor was obtained from a human donor with Susac syndrome. This sequence joins TRBV20-1 and TRBJ2-7, with D uncertain. The sequenced material came from CD4+ T cells from PBMCs. The DNA for the CDR3 is TGCAGTGCTATGCGCTATGCGTCCGGGGAGCAGTACTTC. It yields the protein CSAMRYASGEQYF.